This TCR beta chain is from a study of technical replicates of blood from a few donors. This clone showed up just once. Trimming stripped 5 bases from V and 6 bases from J, with 11 bases between. CDR1 and CDR2 from the germline V gene are MDHEN and SYDVKM. The CDR3 has 13 amino acids. TCRdb's copy holds only in-frame clones and misses some; the assay was immunoSEQ multiplex PCR. The sample contains under 90,000 clones, roughly 94% of which appear only once. The origin of this receptor is a human donor in good health. The sequenced sample was T cells isolated from PBMCs. J is TRBJ1-3 and V is TRBV28; D gene ambiguous. DNA for the CDR3: TGTGCCAGCAGTGAGGGATCCGAAAACACCATATATTTT. It specifies CASSEGSENTIYF.